This T cell receptor (beta chain) is from a study of blood T cell repertoires in COVID-19. Assay: immunoSEQ multiplex PCR; the TCRdb copy retains only in-frame clones and omits some. The sample consists of around 480,000 clones, around 88% of them appearing once. The CDR3 length is 16 residues. J lost 5 bases, V lost 4 bases, and 4 bases had no gene match. In germline, CDR1 is KGHDR, CDR2 SFDVKD. The chain employs TRBV24-1 and TRBJ2-3; 14 bases fit TRBD2. This sequence was found in a woman between 45 and 65 years old with COVID-19, enrolled during active disease. Specimen: peripheral blood. This CDR3 reads CATSDGTSGGKDTQYF. In DNA, the CDR3 is TGTGCCACCAGTGACGGGACTAGCGGGGGAAAAGATACGCAGTATTTT.